This T cell receptor (beta chain) was identified in a study of blood T cell repertoires in COVID-19. Turning to the study itself: In each case, the material was cDNA or gDNA derived from T cells, B-cell-depleted T cells, or PBMCs.

V was pared by 8 bases and J by 2 bases, with 13 bases between. The CDR3 runs 14 residues. Germline CDR1 MNHEY, CDR2 SMNVEV (reference sequence). TCRdb's table, derived via immunoSEQ multiplex PCR, lists solely in-frame clones and lacks some. Among around 330,000 clones, approximately 86% were seen once, and the ten largest hold 8% to 9%. Allocation to cohorts depended on clinical history reported by the participants. This chain uses TRBV27 with TRBJ2-1; a possible D gene is TRBD2 (6 bases). The TCR was taken from a young woman who had recovered from COVID-19. Sample: PBMCs or T cells enriched from blood (not recorded which). The CDR3 nucleotides are TGTGCCAGCCGGGGGAGGACGGCCTACAATGAGCAGTTCTTC. Translating gives CASRGRTAYNEQFF.